This is a list of T cell receptor beta chains from one sample in a study of graft-versus-host responses after intestinal transplantation. No cognate antigen is known for these TCRs. Clones were sequenced by immunoSEQ multiplex PCR, and TCRdb holds only the in-frame ones, with some missing. The repertoire has 84,000 or so clones, more than 75% of them found once; the top ten carry under 9.5%. Specimen: unstimulated CD8+ T cells sorted from spleen or lymph node cells, collected before transplant. The receptors were gathered from a human donor who was the organ donor for an intestinal transplant. The CDR3 runs from the conserved cysteine through the conserved F or W. The D gene is left open where the match is weak. Only part of the rows carry a size: once, few, many, or a class if the clone is expanded.

v_call: TRBV19; d_call: NA; clone_size: NA; j_call: TRBJ1-5; cdr3_nt: TGTGCCAGTACGGACTTTCCGGGGCCCCAGCATTTT; cdr3_aa: CASTDFPGPQHF
v_call: TRBV6-5; d_call: NA; clone_size: NA; j_call: TRBJ2-2; cdr3_nt: TGTGCCAGCTCGCACATGAACACCGGGGAGCTGTTTTTT; cdr3_aa: CASSHMNTGELFF
v_call: TRBV28; d_call: TRBD1; clone_size: NA; j_call: TRBJ1-5; cdr3_nt: TGTGCCAGCAGTTTCCGGAATCAGGACAGGGCAAATCAGCCCCAGCATTTT; cdr3_aa: CASSFRNQDRANQPQHF
v_call: TRBV5-6; d_call: NA; clone_size: once; j_call: TRBJ2-3; cdr3_nt: TGTGCCAGCAGCTTTTACAGAAACACAGATACGCAGTATTTT; cdr3_aa: CASSFYRNTDTQYF
v_call: TRBV28; d_call: TRBD2; clone_size: NA; j_call: TRBJ2-2; cdr3_nt: TGTGCCAGCACCCTTCTCGGGGGGGGGCCCGGGGAGCTGTTTTTT; cdr3_aa: CASTLLGGGPGELFF
v_call: TRBV2; d_call: NA; clone_size: NA; j_call: TRBJ2-2; cdr3_nt: TGTGCCAGCAGTGAGGGTAGCTACACCGGGGAGCTGTTTTTT; cdr3_aa: CASSEGSYTGELFF
v_call: TRBV5-4; d_call: NA; clone_size: once; j_call: TRBJ2-7; cdr3_nt: TGTGCCAGCAGCGGAACAGGGTACGAGCAGTACTTC; cdr3_aa: CASSGTGYEQYF
v_call: TRBV11-2; d_call: NA; clone_size: NA; j_call: TRBJ1-3; cdr3_nt: TGTGCCAGCAGCACGACAGTACAGCCTGGAAACACCATATATTTT; cdr3_aa: CASSTTVQPGNTIYF
v_call: TRBV28; d_call: NA; clone_size: NA; j_call: TRBJ1-1; cdr3_nt: TGTGCCAGCAGAACCATGGTAGGGGCCGCTGAAGCTTTCTTT; cdr3_aa: CASRTMVGAAEAFF
v_call: TRBV5-4; d_call: TRBD1; clone_size: NA; j_call: TRBJ1-1; cdr3_nt: TGTGCCAGCAGCTGGCCGGACAGGGAGAACACTGAAGCTTTCTTT; cdr3_aa: CASSWPDRENTEAFF
v_call: TRBV5-6; d_call: NA; clone_size: few; j_call: TRBJ2-5; cdr3_nt: TGTGCCAGCAGCCTCAGACTGATTCAAGAGACCCAGTACTTC; cdr3_aa: CASSLRLIQETQYF
v_call: TRBV5-6; d_call: NA; clone_size: NA; j_call: TRBJ2-3; cdr3_nt: TGTGCCAGCAGCGCACCGGTCGGGCGGGATACGCAGTATTTT; cdr3_aa: CASSAPVGRDTQYF
v_call: TRBV7-2; d_call: NA; clone_size: NA; j_call: TRBJ1-6; cdr3_nt: TGTGCCAGCAGCCCCTCCTTGATATCCTATAATTCACCCCTCCACTTT; cdr3_aa: CASSPSLISYNSPLHF
v_call: TRBV6-1; d_call: TRBD2; clone_size: few; j_call: TRBJ2-1; cdr3_nt: TGTGCCAGCAGTGAAGGGGCTAGCGGGGGCTACAATGAGCAGTTCTTC; cdr3_aa: CASSEGASGGYNEQFF
v_call: TRBV4-1; d_call: NA; clone_size: once; j_call: TRBJ2-3; cdr3_nt: TGCGCCAGCAGCCAGCGTATACCGGGGCCCGCAGATACGCAGTATTTT; cdr3_aa: CASSQRIPGPADTQYF
v_call: TRBV10-2; d_call: TRBD1; clone_size: once; j_call: TRBJ2-2; cdr3_nt: TGCGCCAGCAGTGAGTCTCCGGCAGGGGGCGTAACCGGGGAGTTGTTTTTT; cdr3_aa: CASSESPAGGVTGELFF
v_call: TRBV28; d_call: TRBD1; clone_size: NA; j_call: TRBJ2-2; cdr3_nt: TGTGCCAGCAGACCCGGGACAGGATTGAACACCGGGGAGCTGTTTTTT; cdr3_aa: CASRPGTGLNTGELFF
v_call: TRBV6-5; d_call: TRBD1; clone_size: NA; j_call: TRBJ1-2; cdr3_nt: TGTGCCAGCAGTTACGTCAACCGGGACAGACAGGATGGCTACACCTTC; cdr3_aa: CASSYVNRDRQDGYTF
v_call: TRBV9; d_call: NA; clone_size: once; j_call: TRBJ2-1; cdr3_nt: TGTGCCAGCAGCGTAGCGGGTAGCTACAATGAGCAGTTCTTC; cdr3_aa: CASSVAGSYNEQFF
v_call: TRBV9; d_call: NA; clone_size: NA; j_call: TRBJ1-2; cdr3_nt: TGTGCCAGCAGTGGTGTAGAGTTAAACTATGGCTACACCTTC; cdr3_aa: CASSGVELNYGYTF
v_call: TRBV9; d_call: TRBD1; clone_size: once; j_call: TRBJ2-2; cdr3_nt: TGTGCCAGCAGCGCACGGACAGGGAATGGGGCCGGGGAGCTGTTTTTT; cdr3_aa: CASSARTGNGAGELFF
v_call: TRBV10-3; d_call: NA; clone_size: NA; j_call: TRBJ2-3; cdr3_nt: TGTGCCATCAGTGAGTCGGACACAGATACGCAGTATTTT; cdr3_aa: CAISESDTDTQYF
v_call: TRBV4-3; d_call: NA; clone_size: NA; j_call: TRBJ2-7; cdr3_nt: TGCGCCAGCAGCCAGGGCGGAGTCTACGAGCAGTACTTC; cdr3_aa: CASSQGGVYEQYF
v_call: TRBV4-1; d_call: NA; clone_size: NA; j_call: TRBJ2-7; cdr3_nt: TGCGCCAGCAGCCAAGGGTCCGGGACTGCGGGCTACGAGCAGTACTTC; cdr3_aa: CASSQGSGTAGYEQYF
v_call: TRBV5-6; d_call: NA; clone_size: NA; j_call: TRBJ1-5; cdr3_nt: TGTGCCAGCGGGGGGGAGACCCAGAGCAATCAGCCCCAGCATTTT; cdr3_aa: CASGGETQSNQPQHF
v_call: TRBV6-6; d_call: NA; clone_size: NA; j_call: TRBJ2-1; cdr3_nt: TGTGCCAGCATCAAAGGAGGGGGTTACAATGAGCAGTTCTTC; cdr3_aa: CASIKGGGYNEQFF
v_call: TRBV9; d_call: NA; clone_size: NA; j_call: TRBJ1-1; cdr3_nt: TGTGCCGGGGGGCGGATGAACACTGAAGCCTTCTTT; cdr3_aa: CAGGRMNTEAFF
v_call: TRBV2; d_call: NA; clone_size: NA; j_call: TRBJ2-2; cdr3_nt: TGTGCCAGCACCCTGGGGTTCGGCAGCCACCCAACTTCCCCCGGGGAGCTGTTTTTT; cdr3_aa: CASTLGFGSHPTSPGELFF
v_call: TRBV10-3; d_call: NA; clone_size: NA; j_call: TRBJ1-6; cdr3_nt: TGTGCCATCAGTGAGTCGGAGGGTCTCGTCTATAATTCACCCCTCCACTTT; cdr3_aa: CAISESEGLVYNSPLHF
v_call: TRBV6-1; d_call: NA; clone_size: NA; j_call: TRBJ2-2; cdr3_nt: TGTGCCAGCAGCAAACAGGGCGGTGACACCGGGGAGCTGTTTTTT; cdr3_aa: CASSKQGGDTGELFF
v_call: TRBV15; d_call: NA; clone_size: NA; j_call: TRBJ2-7; cdr3_nt: TGTGCCACCAGCTCCGTTTCAGGGGACCTCTCCTACGAGCAGTACTTC; cdr3_aa: CATSSVSGDLSYEQYF
v_call: TRBV27; d_call: NA; clone_size: NA; j_call: TRBJ2-7; cdr3_nt: TGTGCCAGCAGTTTTTCAGGAATGCCCTACGAGCAGTACTTC; cdr3_aa: CASSFSGMPYEQYF
v_call: TRBV28; d_call: NA; clone_size: NA; j_call: TRBJ1-5; cdr3_nt: TGTGCCAGCAGTGCAGATAATCAGCCCCAGCATTTT; cdr3_aa: CASSADNQPQHF
v_call: TRBV9; d_call: TRBD1; clone_size: NA; j_call: TRBJ1-3; cdr3_nt: TGTGCCAGCAGCGTAGTGGGGGGGACAGATGGAAACACCATATATTTT; cdr3_aa: CASSVVGGTDGNTIYF
v_call: TRBV7-8; d_call: NA; clone_size: NA; j_call: TRBJ1-3; cdr3_nt: TGTGCCAGCAGTCTCATAGAAACTCCAAGCTCTGGAAACACCATATATTTT; cdr3_aa: CASSLIETPSSGNTIYF
v_call: TRBV28; d_call: NA; clone_size: NA; j_call: TRBJ2-2; cdr3_nt: TGTGCCAGCAGTCCTGACACGTGGGCCGGGGAGCTGTTTTTT; cdr3_aa: CASSPDTWAGELFF
v_call: TRBV6-5; d_call: NA; clone_size: NA; j_call: TRBJ1-2; cdr3_nt: TGTGCCAGCAGTTACGACGAAGACTATGGCTACACCTTC; cdr3_aa: CASSYDEDYGYTF
v_call: TRBV19; d_call: NA; clone_size: NA; j_call: TRBJ2-7; cdr3_nt: TGTGCCAGTAGTATGGAGAGCGGCAAGACCTACGAGCAGTACTTC; cdr3_aa: CASSMESGKTYEQYF
v_call: TRBV4-1; d_call: NA; clone_size: NA; j_call: TRBJ1-4; cdr3_nt: TGCGCCAGCAGCCAAGATCACAGGTGGTACGAAAAACTGTTTTTT; cdr3_aa: CASSQDHRWYEKLFF
v_call: TRBV7-6; d_call: NA; clone_size: NA; j_call: TRBJ1-6; cdr3_nt: TGTGCCAGCAGCTTAGCGCCAGGGTTTGTGAATTCACCCCTCCACTTT; cdr3_aa: CASSLAPGFVNSPLHF
v_call: TRBV4-2; d_call: TRBD2; clone_size: NA; j_call: TRBJ2-5; cdr3_nt: TGTGCCAGCAGCCAAGATTCCGGTAGCGGGGGAGAGACCCAGTACTTC; cdr3_aa: CASSQDSGSGGETQYF
v_call: TRBV10-3; d_call: NA; clone_size: NA; j_call: TRBJ1-2; cdr3_nt: TGTGCCATCAGTTTCGAGGGTTCAGCTAACTATGGCTACACCTTC; cdr3_aa: CAISFEGSANYGYTF
v_call: TRBV28; d_call: NA; clone_size: medium-sized; j_call: TRBJ1-3; cdr3_nt: TGTGCCAGCAGGCTCCCAGGGCTTGGAAACACCATATATTTT; cdr3_aa: CASRLPGLGNTIYF
v_call: TRBV10-2; d_call: NA; clone_size: NA; j_call: TRBJ1-1; cdr3_nt: TGCGCCAGCCAGAGAGGGGGGCGGCGGAACACTGAAGCTTTCTTT; cdr3_aa: CASQRGGRRNTEAFF
v_call: TRBV4-1; d_call: NA; clone_size: NA; j_call: TRBJ2-7; cdr3_nt: TGCGCCAGCAGCCAAGGCCCCCGCTACGAGCAGTACTTC; cdr3_aa: CASSQGPRYEQYF
v_call: TRBV6-4; d_call: TRBD2; clone_size: few; j_call: TRBJ2-3; cdr3_nt: TGTGCCAGCAGTGACTCGCCGGGAGGGACAGATACGCAGTATTTT; cdr3_aa: CASSDSPGGTDTQYF
v_call: TRBV10-2; d_call: NA; clone_size: NA; j_call: TRBJ1-2; cdr3_nt: TGCGCCAGCAGTGAGACGGGGGGGGTAGGGTATGGCTACACCTTC; cdr3_aa: CASSETGGVGYGYTF
v_call: TRBV7-9; d_call: NA; clone_size: NA; j_call: TRBJ2-5; cdr3_nt: TGTGCCAGCAGCTCCACGGAGCGGGAGACCCAGTACTTC; cdr3_aa: CASSSTERETQYF
v_call: TRBV7-9; d_call: TRBD1; clone_size: NA; j_call: TRBJ1-4; cdr3_nt: TGTGCCAGCAGCCTAAGCGGGACAGGGGTTGATGAAAAACTGTTTTTT; cdr3_aa: CASSLSGTGVDEKLFF
v_call: TRBV27; d_call: TRBD2; clone_size: NA; j_call: TRBJ2-1; cdr3_nt: TGTGCCAGCAGTTTATGGAGTAGCGGGGGAGGGAATGAGCAGTTCTTC; cdr3_aa: CASSLWSSGGGNEQFF
v_call: TRBV19; d_call: NA; clone_size: few; j_call: TRBJ1-6; cdr3_nt: TGTGCCAGTTCTAGCGCACCGAGCACAATGGCCAATTCACCCCTCCACTTT; cdr3_aa: CASSSAPSTMANSPLHF
v_call: TRBV2; d_call: NA; clone_size: NA; j_call: TRBJ1-1; cdr3_nt: TGTGCCAGGCTGGGGGGCGACGACTACACTGAAGCTTTCTTT; cdr3_aa: CARLGGDDYTEAFF
v_call: TRBV28; d_call: NA; clone_size: NA; j_call: TRBJ2-7; cdr3_nt: TGTGCCAGCAGTTATCCTTCCCCCGGACAGTACTTC; cdr3_aa: CASSYPSPGQYF